The 32 T cell receptor beta chains listed next were all sequenced from one sample in a study of CXCR3 chemokines and chemotherapy response in bladder cancer. TCRdb re-called the PCR reads through MiXCR, storing one row per CDR3 protein. The table lists 950 to 1,500 distinct CDR3 sequences, about 18% of them singletons. Sample acquisition took place from a patient whose treatment included neoadjuvant chemotherapy. The receptors stem from a human donor with bladder cancer that did not respond to neoadjuvant chemotherapy.

V and J are TRBV2 and TRBJ1-1; D is undetermined. Germline CDR1 and CDR2: SNHLY and FYNNEI. The CDR3 sequence is 12 residues long. V lost 6 bases and J 4 bases, leaving 9 bases between the germline ends. The DNA of the CDR3 is TGTGCCAGCAGAGCGGGGTTCACTGAAGCTTTCTTT. Translation: CASRAGFTEAFF.

This clonotype appeared many times. The genes are TRBV18 and TRBJ2-7; TRBD2 matches at 8 bases. J gave up 0 bases and V 1 base, and 2 bases lay outside the gene matches. Germline CDR1 is KGHSH and CDR2 is LQKENI. The CDR3 is 15 residues long. The CDR3 nucleotides are TGTGCCAGCTCACCACAAACTAGCGGCTCCTACGAGCAGTACTTC. Translating gives CASSPQTSGSYEQYF.

This clonotype rates as medium-sized. The rearrangement uses TRBV6-6 and TRBJ2-3, with 9 bases that match TRBD2. V trimming: 1 base; J trimming: 5 bases; junction bases outside the gene matches: 4. Per germline, CDR1 MNHNY and CDR2 SVGAGI (reference sequence). This CDR3 comprises 15 residues. This chain's CDR3 is CASSYFAGGQDTQYF. The DNA for the CDR3 is TGTGCCAGCAGTTACTTTGCGGGGGGGCAAGATACGCAGTATTTT.

CDR3 in amino acids: CAWGGPVETQYF. The CDR3 nucleotides are TGTGCCTGGGGGGGGCCCGTCGAGACCCAGTACTTC. This chain connects TRBV30 to TRBJ2-5; tentatively, D is TRBD1 or TRBD2 (6 bases each). This CDR3 contains 12 residues. Germline V gene lookup returns CDR1 GTSNPN and CDR2 SVGIG (reference sequence). V was clipped by 5 bases and J by 5 bases, with 12 bases between them.

Judged by abundance, this clonotype is medium-sized. The chain uses TRBV30 and TRBJ1-1; D possibly corresponds to TRBD1 (6 bases). Germline V gene lookup returns CDR1 GTSNPN and CDR2 SVGIG (reference sequence). The V end lost 0 bases, the J end lost 12 bases, and 17 bases lay between the germline ends. The CDR3 length is 13 residues. This chain's CDR3 is CAWSVHPRGRTFF. The CDR3 DNA sequence: TGTGCCTGGAGTGTACACCCCAGGGGCCGGACTTTCTTT.

V gene TRBV30 combines with J gene TRBJ2-2; TRBD2 agrees at 15 bases. CDR1 and CDR2 from the germline V gene are GTSNPN and SVGIG (reference sequence). V lost 4 bases, J lost 1 base, and 7 bases stayed unmatched. The CDR3 spans 18 residues. CDR3 sequence: CAWTRGLAGGENTGELFF. CDR3 bases: TGTGCCTGGACCCGGGGACTAGCGGGAGGCGAGAACACCGGGGAGCTGTTTTTT. The full variable domain, with the rest looked up from reference TRBV30 and TRBJ2-2, is SQTIHQWPATLVQPVGSPLSLECTVEGTSNPNLYWYRQAAGRGLQLLFYSVGIGQISSEVPQNLSASRPQDRQFILSSKKLLLSDSGFYLCAWTRGLAGGENTGELFFGEGSRLTVL.

This clonotype is classed as medium-sized. The chain joins TRBV6-6 to TRBJ2-7; D possibly corresponds to TRBD1 (5 bases). The V end was cut by 11 bases, the J end by 5 bases, with 13 bases between. The length of the CDR3 is 11 residues. The germline V gene has CDR1 MNHNY and CDR2 SVGAGI (reference sequence). As DNA, the CDR3 is TGTGCCTCAGGGCGTCGGGACGAGCAGTACTTC. It codes for CASGRRDEQYF.

This clonotype was counted a few times. A far more abundant clone sits one base away, making this likely a read error. This chain links TRBV10-3 with TRBJ1-1; 9 positions agree with TRBD1. J gave up 4 bases and V 6 bases, and 6 bases lay outside the gene matches. There are 14 residues in the CDR3. The germline gives CDR1 ENHRY, CDR2 SYGVKD. The chain's CDR3 is CAISLGTGLTEAFF. The CDR3 region has the DNA TGTGCCATCAGCCTCGGGACAGGGCTCACTGAAGCTTTCTTT.

This clonotype ranks as large. This chain links TRBV6-5 with TRBJ2-3, with 10 bases matching TRBD1. This CDR3 is 15 amino acids long. The V gene end was trimmed by 1 base and the J gene end by 5 bases; junction bases not matched to a gene: 3. Germline-derived CDR1 and CDR2 are MNHEY and SVGAGI. The CDR3 region has the DNA TGTGCCAGCAGTTACTGGGACAGGGGAAAAGATACGCAGTATTTT. Its protein product is CASSYWDRGKDTQYF.

The genes are TRBV6-1 and TRBJ2-3; TRBD1 might be the D (6 bases). CDR3 length equals 14 residues. Trimming left V 4 bases short and J 5 bases short, with 13 bases between. Germline V gene lookup returns CDR1 MNHNS and CDR2 SASEGT. The CDR3, as DNA: TGTGCCAGCAGTGGCGGCAGGGGAAAAGATACGCAGTATTTT. Amino acid sequence: CASSGGRGKDTQYF.

This clonotype has a count of ten or more. This chain connects TRBV7-3 to TRBJ1-1, with 12 positions matching TRBD1. J gave up 2 bases and V 3 bases, and 10 bases lay outside the gene matches. CDR1 is SGHTA, CDR2 FQGTGA, per germline. The CDR3 runs 18 residues. The DNA of the CDR3 is TGTGCCAGCAGCTTGCGATTCAGGGACAGGGGGCGCAACACTGAAGCTTTCTTT. This translates into CASSLRFRDRGRNTEAFF.

This clonotype was seen at least ten times. The chain combines TRBV9 with TRBJ2-1, with 8 bases matching TRBD1. This CDR3 spans 16 amino acids. After removal of 3 bases from V and 7 bases from J, the junction contained 12 bases not matched to a gene. Looked up from germline, CDR1 is SGDLS and CDR2 is YYNGEE. This CDR3 reads CASSGGQGLGHNEQFF. In nucleotides, the CDR3 is TGTGCCAGCAGCGGTGGACAGGGATTAGGACATAATGAGCAGTTCTTC.

This clonotype is deemed medium-sized (0.01 to 0.1%). The J gene is TRBJ1-2, the V gene TRBV11-2, with TRBD1 as a possible D gene (5 bases). Germline CDR1 and CDR2: SGHAT and FQNNGV. The CDR3 totals 18 residues. The V and J ends lost 5 bases and 2 bases respectively, with 24 bases between them. Written as DNA, the CDR3 is TGTGCCAGCAGCCCCCACCGGACTTCGGGGGAGGGGAACTATGGCTACACCTTC. It is translated as CASSPHRTSGEGNYGYTF.

By frequency in the sample, this clonotype is medium-sized. The chain carries TRBV29-1 and TRBJ2-3; D might be TRBD2 (6 bases). The CDR3 is 15 residues long. Per germline, CDR1 SQVTM and CDR2 ANQGSEA. Trimming shortened V by 0 bases and J by 5 bases, and 15 bases separated the two germline ends. The CDR3 region is CSVEDGRRVGDTQYF. As DNA, the CDR3 is TGCAGCGTTGAAGATGGCAGGAGGGTCGGAGATACGCAGTATTTT.

The genes are TRBV7-3 and TRBJ2-3; no firm D call. Trimming cost V 1 base and J 9 bases, with 11 bases left between them. Germline values: CDR1 SGHTA, CDR2 FQGTGA. The CDR3 consists of 13 residues. The chain's CDR3 is CASSLNTVQTQYF. The CDR3 DNA reads as TGTGCCAGCAGCTTAAATACAGTCCAAACGCAGTATTTT.

The table lists this clonotype with many counts. The chain links TRBV20-1 to TRBJ2-7; tentative D call: TRBD2 (5 bases). Per the germline V gene, CDR1 is DFQATT and CDR2 is SNEGSKA (reference sequence). V was pared by 6 bases and J by 2 bases, with 14 bases between. The CDR3 consists of 13 residues. The DNA of the CDR3 is TGCAGTGCCGCGACCCGGGAAACCTACGAGCAGTACTTC. Its protein is CSAATRETYEQYF.

This chain joins TRBV4-2 and TRBJ1-4; D call uncertain. From germline, CDR1 is LGHNA and CDR2 YNFKEQ. Trimming cost V 0 bases and J 8 bases, with 13 bases left between them. The CDR3 runs to 15 residues. CDR3 nucleotides: TGTGCCAGCAGCCAAGATTCGGGATTGAGGGAAAAACTGTTTTTT. Its protein product is CASSQDSGLREKLFF.

Relative to its sample, this clonotype is medium-sized. V gene TRBV27 combines with J gene TRBJ2-1, with TRBD2 as a possible D gene (9 bases). Trimming shortened V by 5 bases and J by 8 bases, and 22 bases separated the two germline ends. Germline CDR1 and CDR2: MNHEY and SMNVEV (reference sequence). This CDR3 has 16 residues. The CDR3 loop is CASSALSSGTGDEQFF. For the CDR3, the DNA is TGTGCCAGCAGTGCCCTATCTAGCGGGACAGGCGATGAGCAGTTCTTC.

This clonotype counts as large (0.1 to 1%). V is TRBV6-5 and J is TRBJ2-1; no definite D call. Trimming took 9 bases from V and 0 from J, leaving 15 bases between them. The CDR3 is made up of 15 amino acids. Germline V lookup: CDR1 MNHEY, CDR2 SVGAGI. The CDR3 loop reads CASQAPFSSYNEQFF. The CDR3 bases are TGTGCCAGTCAGGCTCCCTTTAGCTCCTACAATGAGCAGTTCTTC.

As to this clonotype: A far larger clone is off by one base, so a read error is likely. This chain connects TRBV18 to TRBJ2-2; 11 nucleotides match TRBD2. Germline loops: CDR1 KGHSH, CDR2 LQKENI. The CDR3 extends over 18 amino acids. Trimming cost V 8 bases and J 1 base; bases outside gene matches: 12. The CDR3 loop reads CASGLRLAGGENTGELFF. The CDR3 DNA reads as TGTGCCAGCGGCTTAAGGCTAGCGGGAGGCGAGAACACCGGGGAGCTGTTTTTT.

By sample share, this clonotype is medium-sized. The chain's CDR3 is CASSRQGKEAFF. The CDR3 nucleotides read TGTGCCAGCAGTCGACAGGGGAAGGAAGCTTTCTTT. The rearrangement joins TRBV12-3 or TRBV12-4 to TRBJ1-1; 8 nucleotides match TRBD1. V dropped 5 bases and J dropped 8; count of bases not matched to a gene: 4. The length of the CDR3 is 12 residues.

This clonotype was seen many times. The chain employs TRBV5-6 and TRBJ2-3; D may be TRBD2 (5 bases). The CDR3 consists of 14 residues. The germline CDR1 and CDR2 sequences are SGHDT and YYEEEE. Trimming shortened V by 4 bases and J by 0 bases, and 9 bases separated the two germline ends. The CDR3 coding sequence is TGTGCCAGCAGCGAAACTAGAAGCACAGATACGCAGTATTTT. Amino acids: CASSETRSTDTQYF.

This clonotype was picked up many times. V usage is TRBV20-1 and J usage is TRBJ1-5, with D possibly TRBD1 on 5 matching bases. This CDR3 has 14 amino acids. V lost 3 bases to trimming and J lost 3 bases, with 12 bases between them. CDR1 and CDR2 from the germline V gene are DFQATT and SNEGSKA (reference sequence). The CDR3 coding sequence is TGCAGTGCTAGCGCGGGGGTTGACAATCAGCCCCAGCATTTT. This translates into CSASAGVDNQPQHF.

This clonotype was picked up a small number of times. A far more abundant clone sits one base away, making this likely a read error. The rearrangement links TRBV10-3 to TRBJ2-7; possibly TRBD1 for D (5 bases). Trimming stripped 11 bases from V and 7 bases from J, with 21 bases between. The CDR3 has 13 amino acids. Per the germline V gene, CDR1 is ENHRY and CDR2 is SYGVKD. In nucleotides, the CDR3 is TGTGCCCTCCAACAGGACCGCTACAATGAGCAGTACTTC. Encoded protein: CALQQDRYNEQYF.

This clonotype has at least ten counts. The rearrangement joins TRBV7-3 to TRBJ1-6; D might be TRBD1 (5 bases). The germline V gene has CDR1 SGHTA and CDR2 FQGTGA. The CDR3 totals 15 residues. The V end lost 4 bases, the J end lost 7 bases, and 14 bases lay between the germline ends. The CDR3 loop reads CASSSGDSHNSPLHF. CDR3 coding DNA: TGTGCCAGCAGCTCCGGCGACAGCCACAATTCACCCCTCCACTTT.

This clonotype was counted only a few times. The rearrangement uses TRBV27 and TRBJ2-7; possibly TRBD2 for D (7 bases). The germline V gene has CDR1 MNHEY and CDR2 SMNVEV (reference sequence). The CDR3 spans 15 residues. V dropped 4 bases and J dropped 0 bases, with 13 bases sitting between them. This CDR3 reads CASSYQAGASYEQYF. For the CDR3, the DNA is TGTGCCAGCAGTTATCAGGCGGGGGCCTCCTACGAGCAGTACTTC.

V gene TRBV6-5 combines with J gene TRBJ1-1, with 9 nucleotides matching TRBD1. CDR1 and CDR2 (germline): MNHEY, SVGAGI. This CDR3 has 15 amino acids. Trimming removed 8 bases from V and 4 bases from J; junction bases left unmatched: 11. The CDR3 DNA reads TGTGCCAGCGGACTGACAGGGGGGCCGGTCACTGAAGCTTTCTTT. Amino acids: CASGLTGGPVTEAFF.

By its share, this clonotype is medium-sized (0.01 to 0.1%). This chain joins TRBV10-3 and TRBJ2-7; possible D gene TRBD2, 6 bases. The V gene's germline CDR1 is ENHRY and CDR2 SYGVKD. V was pared by 2 bases and J by 6 bases, with 17 bases between. The CDR3 is 15 residues long. CDR3 bases: TGTGCCATCAGTGAGCGTGTGGGAGGTTTGGTCGAGCAGTACTTC. This translates into CAISERVGGLVEQYF.

This clonotype was observed many times. The chain employs TRBV11-2 and TRBJ2-7; 9 nucleotides line up with TRBD2. The J segment lost 3 bases and the V segment lost 0 bases, leaving 9 bases of the junction unmatched. The CDR3 loop spans 17 amino acids. CDR1 SGHAT and CDR2 FQNNGV come from the germline V gene. The CDR3 DNA reads as TGTGCCAGCAGCTTAGACGCTTGGACTAGCGAAGTCTACGAGCAGTACTTC. This codes for CASSLDAWTSEVYEQYF. The variable domain in full, completed from reference TRBV11-2 and TRBJ2-7, reads EAGVAQSPRYKIIEKRQSVAFWCNPISGHATLYWYQQILGQGPKLLIQFQNNGVVDDSQLPKDRFSAERLKGVDSTLKIQPAKLEDSAVYLCASSLDAWTSEVYEQYFGPGTRLTVT.

By share, this clonotype ranks as medium-sized. Given the absence of the conserved phenylalanine or tryptophan at the CDR3 end, a read error is likely. V and J are TRBV29-1 and TRBJ1-1; TRBD1 might be the D (6 bases). The germline gives CDR1 SQVTM, CDR2 ANQGSEA. This CDR3 has 13 amino acids. The germline V and J ends were trimmed by 6 bases and 1 base, with 12 bases remaining between them. CDR3 loop: CSVQGHQNTEAFL. For the CDR3, the DNA is TGCAGCGTCCAGGGACACCAGAACACTGAAGCTTTCCTT.

Sample share makes this clonotype large. V is TRBV12-3 or TRBV12-4 and J is TRBJ1-1; D is possibly TRBD1 (6 bases). V dropped 6 bases and J dropped 0 bases, with 11 bases sitting between them. The CDR3 is 14 residues long. The CDR3 DNA reads TGTGCCAGCAGGTACAGGGAGGTGAACACTGAAGCTTTCTTT. This gives the protein CASRYREVNTEAFF.

V usage is TRBV11-3 and J usage is TRBJ2-7, with D uncertain. The germline CDR1 and CDR2 sequences are SGHNT and YENEEA. This CDR3 region has 14 residues. The V and J ends lost 0 bases and 2 bases respectively, with 8 bases between them. The CDR3 DNA reads as TGTGCCAGCAGCTTAGAGGGCAGGACCTACGAGCAGTACTTC. It encodes CASSLEGRTYEQYF. The full variable domain, completed using reference TRBV11-3 and TRBJ2-7, is EAGVVQSPRYKIIEKKQPVAFWCNPISGHNTLYWYLQNLGQGPELLIRYENEEAVDDSQLPKDRFSAERLKGVDSTLKIQPAELGDSAVYLCASSLEGRTYEQYFGPGTRLTVT.